Sequencing of this TCR beta chain was carried out in a study of a mutant IDH1 vaccine in newly diagnosed glioma. Study-wide context: Those enrolled had earlier been treated with radiotherapy, temozolomide, or both, mostly both.

Noted time point: baseline, week 1 (first vaccination visit). Specified treatment: pre-vaccination baseline after standard-of-care therapy. Donors had new WHO grade 3 or 4 IDH1-mutant, ATRX-lost astrocytomas. The study's findings and limits: Immune responses induced by the vaccine were seen in roughly 93% of patients, spanning multiple MHC alleles. Variations in leading peripheral T cell clonotypes appeared to have no connection with pseudoprogression.

Sequencing used immunoSEQ multiplex PCR; TCRdb keeps in-frame clones, though not all of them. This sample has over 75,000 clones, with 70% to 90% found just once. With respect to this clone: Its antigen remains unidentified. Mismatch with germline at one junction end may stem from a read error.

The germline V gene has CDR1 MNHEY and CDR2 SVGAGI. CDR3 length: 16 amino acids. The sample in question was PBMCs, obtained from a glioma patient treated with radiotherapy, temozolomide or both. The chain couples TRBV6-5 to TRBJ2-7; D is possibly TRBD1 (6 bases). The TCR comes from a woman aged 45 to 65 with glioma. CDR3 nucleotides: TGTGCCAGCAATTACGAACTTACAGGGTTTATCTACGAGCAGTACTTC. It specifies CASNYELTGFIYEQYF.